The 24 T cell receptor beta chains below all came from one sample that was sequenced in a study of tumor-infiltrating lymphocytes in primary liver carcinoma. Both blood RNA, taken from unsorted whole blood, and germline DNA were extracted. Constant-region priming of 500 ng total RNA yielded TCR beta cDNA. Researchers made the TCR beta libraries by running three nested multiplex PCR rounds with slightly modified ARM-PCR. Rounds one and two of PCR, each of roughly 11 cycles, were primed with TRBV1-TRBV30 forward primers and a C-beta reverse primer. TCRdb reprocessed the multiplex PCR reads with MiXCR, giving one entry per CDR3 protein. The sample shows about 330,000 distinct CDR3 sequences, less than 70% of them seen only once. Sequences were obtained from peripheral blood. These receptors all stem from a man aged 40-49 years with primary liver carcinoma and hepatitis B virus infection.

As concerns this clonotype: A much larger clone sits a single nucleotide away, making a read error possible. CDR3 region: CANSFTSAYEQYF. Here the CDR3 DNA reads TGTGCCAACAGCTTTACTAGCGCCTACGAGCAGTACTTC. The chain couples TRBV7-8 to TRBJ2-7; 7 bases fit TRBD2. Germline CDR1 is SGHVS and CDR2 is FQNEAQ. There are 13 residues in the CDR3.

The table lists this clonotype with many counts. The gene calls are TRBV10-3 and TRBJ2-1; possible D gene TRBD1, 6 bases. Germline values: CDR1 ENHRY, CDR2 SYGVKD. The CDR3 extends over 13 amino acids. Trimming pared 6 bases from V and 2 bases from J, leaving 8 bases between. This chain's CDR3 is CAIRAGAYNEQFF. For the CDR3, the DNA is TGTGCCATCAGGGCAGGGGCCTACAATGAGCAGTTCTTC.

The table lists this clonotype with a count of one. The CDR3 ends on some other residue instead of the conserved phenylalanine or tryptophan, so this is likely a read error. The V and J genes are TRBV28 and TRBJ1-6, with D hard to call. Germline CDR1 is MDHEN and CDR2 is SYDVKM. Trimming took off 2 bases at V and 5 bases at J, with 7 bases between the two ends. CDR3 size: 14 residues. The CDR3 sequence is CASSLPINNSPLHY. The CDR3 bases are TGTGCCAGCAGTTTACCCATAAATAATTCACCCCTCCACTAT.

The V and J genes are TRBV6-4 and TRBJ2-3; D is possibly TRBD1 (6 bases). In germline, CDR1 is MRHNA, CDR2 SNTAGT. The CDR3 sequence is 14 residues long. Trimming cost V 0 bases and J 14 bases, with 18 bases left between them. CDR3 DNA: TGTGCCAGCAGTGACTCGGACAGCACAGATGCGCTGTATTTT. Amino acids: CASSDSDSTDALYF.

This clonotype was counted once. This clone may be a read error of a much larger clone one base away. The chain couples TRBV7-8 to TRBJ1-6, with TRBD1 identical over 10 bases. The length of the CDR3 is 14 residues. Germline V lookup: CDR1 SGHVS, CDR2 FQNEAQ. Trimming took 5 bases from V and 11 from J; bases not matched to a gene: 6. CDR3 sequence: CASSEGQGNPPLHF. DNA for the CDR3: TGTGCCAGCAGCGAGGGACAGGGGAATCCACCCCTCCACTTT.

This clonotype was counted a few times. A junction boundary mismatches the germline segment, possibly from a read error. The chain is built from TRBV11-2 and TRBJ2-1; 11 positions agree with TRBD2. The germline V gene has CDR1 SGHAT and CDR2 FQNNGV. The CDR3 contains 15 residues. The CDR3 region has the DNA TGCGCCAGCAGCGTCCCGACTAGCGGGAACAATGGGCAGTTCTTC. Encoded protein: CASSVPTSGNNGQFF.

The chain combines TRBV10-2 with TRBJ2-3, with D possibly TRBD2 on 5 matching bases. Germline CDR1 is WSHSY and CDR2 is SAAADI. V dropped 7 bases and J dropped 2 bases, with 16 bases sitting between them. The CDR3 spans 15 residues. The CDR3 loop is CASISLATHTDTQYF. The CDR3 nucleotides read TGCGCCAGCATTTCTCTAGCTACGCACACAGATACGCAGTATTTT.

V is TRBV5-6 and J is TRBJ1-6, with 10 bases lining up with TRBD1. Germline lookup yields CDR1 SGHDT and CDR2 YYEEEE. V trimming: 7 bases; J trimming: 7 bases; junction bases outside the gene matches: 11. The CDR3 contains 16 residues. DNA of the CDR3: TGTGCCAGCGGCCCGGGACAGGGGCTTCCCAATTCACCCCTCCACTTT. Its protein product is CASGPGQGLPNSPLHF.

The rearrangement uses TRBV13 and TRBJ2-5; 7 nucleotides line up with TRBD2. The germline CDR1 and CDR2 sequences are PRHDT and FYEKMQ (reference sequence). Germline trimming cut 0 bases from V and 5 bases from J; bases unmatched to any gene: 9. This CDR3 spans 16 amino acids. CDR3 nucleotide sequence: TGTGCCAGCAGCTTAGGAGGCGGGGGAGGTGCGGAGACCCAGTACTTC. Translation: CASSLGGGGGAETQYF.

This clonotype occurred many times. The chain couples TRBV10-3 to TRBJ2-7; 7 positions match TRBD2. Germline V gene lookup returns CDR1 ENHRY and CDR2 SYGVKD. Trimming cost V 2 bases and J 3 bases; bases outside gene matches: 7. This CDR3 region has 15 residues. Written as DNA, the CDR3 is TGTGCCATCAGTGAGGGCCCTACGGGGGGCTACGAGCAGTACTTC. Its protein is CAISEGPTGGYEQYF.

Turning to this clonotype: The conserved final phenylalanine or tryptophan is absent from the CDR3, which likely points to a read error. The J gene is TRBJ1-1, the V gene TRBV6-6, with D possibly matching TRBD1 (6 bases). Per germline, CDR1 MNHNY and CDR2 SVGAGI (reference sequence). V was cut by 6 bases and J by 1 base, with 9 bases left in between. This CDR3 is built from 13 residues. Here the CDR3 reads CASSIQGNTEAFS. In DNA, the CDR3 is TGTGCCAGCAGCATACAGGGGAACACTGAAGCTTTCTCT.

V and J are TRBV11-2 and TRBJ2-7; D is ambiguous. This CDR3 is built from 16 residues. Trimming pared 7 bases from V and 4 bases from J, leaving 23 bases between. CDR1 SGHAT and CDR2 FQNNGV come from the germline V gene. CDR3 in DNA: TGTGCCAGCAACCGTATTGGCAGATCCTGGATGTACGAGCAGTACTTC. Its protein is CASNRIGRSWMYEQYF.

To note about this clonotype: The germline gene is not matched at one end of the junction; a read error may be the cause. The V call is TRBV11-2, the J call TRBJ2-6, with a possible D match to TRBD1 (5 bases). Per the germline V gene, CDR1 is SGHAT and CDR2 is FQNNGV. The CDR3 consists of 15 residues. The CDR3 here is CASSLDADGANILTF. The CDR3 nucleotides are TGTGCCAGCAGCTTAGACGCGGATGGGGCCAACATCCTGACTTTC.

As regards this clonotype: This CDR3 is missing its conserved last phenylalanine or tryptophan, likely due to a read error. The chain joins TRBV14 to TRBJ2-5; D unclear. CDR3 size: 13 residues. CDR1 is SGHDN, CDR2 FVKESK, per germline. Between the trimmed V and J ends, which lost 0 bases and 6 bases, there was a span of 8 bases. This CDR3 reads CASSQDLGKTQYL. CDR3 DNA sequence: TGTGCCAGCAGCCAAGATCTAGGGAAGACCCAGTACTTG.

Remarks on this clonotype: Relative to the germline gene, one junction end is altered; a read error may explain this. The J gene is TRBJ2-5, the V gene TRBV12-3 or TRBV12-4; perhaps TRBD2 as D (5 bases). The CDR3 runs 17 residues. Written as DNA, the CDR3 is TGTGCCAGTAGTTCAGGTTCTTCGGGGTTCATTCAAGAGACCCAGTACTTC. Translation gives CASSSGSSGFIQETQYF.

As concerns this clonotype: An end of the junction differs from the germline gene, which may be a read error. This chain joins TRBV11-2 and TRBJ2-1, with 9 bases fitting TRBD2. Germline V gene lookup returns CDR1 SGHAT and CDR2 FQNNGV. The CDR3 length is 15 residues. The CDR3 nucleotides are TGTGTCAGCAGGCCGACTAGCGGCCCCTACAATGAGCAGTTCTTC. Protein sequence: CVSRPTSGPYNEQFF. Using reference TRBV11-2 and TRBJ2-1 for the parts outside the CDR3, the full variable domain is EAGVAQSPRYKIIEKRQSVAFWCNPISGHATLYWYQQILGQGPKLLIQFQNNGVVDDSQLPKDRFSAERLKGVDSTLKIQPAKLEDSAVYLCVSRPTSGPYNEQFFGPGTRLTVL.

Details on this clonotype: A read error may account for a junction end that differs from germline. V usage is TRBV11-2 and J usage is TRBJ2-7; the D is unclear. Germline V gene sequence: CDR1 SGHAT, CDR2 FQNNGV. This CDR3 has 14 residues. This CDR3 reads CASGLTASSYEQCF. The CDR3 coding sequence is TGTGCCAGCGGCTTAACTGCAAGCTCCTACGAGCAGTGCTTC.

The chain recombines TRBV4-2 with TRBJ1-4; D not certain. CDR1 and CDR2 (germline): LGHNA, YNFKEQ. This CDR3 has 16 residues. V gave up 0 bases and J gave up 5 bases, with 13 bases separating them. The CDR3 DNA reads TGTGCCAGCAGCCAAGATCAATCACAGCTGAATGAAAAACTGTTTTTT. Translating it yields CASSQDQSQLNEKLFF.

On this clonotype: Compared with germline, one end of the junction differs, possibly owing to a read error. The chain couples TRBV6-1 to TRBJ2-5; 8 bases fit TRBD2. The CDR3 is made up of 18 amino acids. Germline CDR1 and CDR2: MNHNS and SASEGT. CDR3: CANSKLFETSAWGETQYF. The CDR3, as DNA: TGTGCCAACAGTAAACTCTTCGAGACTAGCGCCTGGGGAGAGACCCAGTACTTC.

Turning to this clonotype: The junction differs from germline at one of its ends, possibly a read error. The CDR3 DNA reads TGTACCAGCAGCTTAGGACGTGCCAAGCAAGAGACCCAGTACTTC. This codes for CTSSLGRAKQETQYF. This chain uses TRBV11-2 with TRBJ2-5, with D unclear. Looked up from germline, CDR1 is SGHAT and CDR2 is FQNNGV. The CDR3 totals 15 residues.

This clonotype was seen a few times. A much larger clone lies one base from this, so it may be a read error. J is TRBJ1-1 and V is TRBV12-3 or TRBV12-4; D is ambiguous. The CDR3 totals 14 residues. V lost 6 bases and J 4 bases, leaving 15 bases between the germline ends. CDR3 region: CASRRLGRPTEAFF. DNA for the CDR3: TGTGCCAGCAGGAGATTAGGGCGGCCCACTGAAGCTTTCTTT.

This clonotype was recorded at least ten times. V is TRBV4-1 and J is TRBJ2-7; D gene unclear. Trimming stripped 3 bases from V and 3 bases from J, with 15 bases between. CDR3 length equals 15 residues. In germline, CDR1 is MGHRA, CDR2 YSYEKL. Written as DNA, the CDR3 is TGCGCCAGCAGCCACGAGGCCAGACTTCACTACGAGCAGTACTTC. It yields the protein CASSHEARLHYEQYF.

There are a few counts of this clonotype. The CDR3 loop is CASSSSTGETSGANVLTF. The CDR3 DNA is TGTGCCAGCAGTTCCTCGACAGGAGAAACTTCTGGGGCCAACGTCCTGACTTTC. The rearrangement uses TRBV12-3 or TRBV12-4 and TRBJ2-6; perhaps TRBD1 as D (6 bases). The CDR3 totals 18 residues. The V gene lost 4 bases and the J gene lost 1 base, with 17 bases spanning the gap.

This clonotype was counted once. The chain is built from TRBV12-3 or TRBV12-4 and TRBJ2-5, with TRBD2 matching 14 bases. The J segment lost 8 bases and the V segment lost 6 bases, leaving 11 bases of the junction unmatched. This CDR3 comprises 16 residues. The chain's CDR3 is CASSPTRGLAGDTQYF. CDR3 in DNA: TGTGCCAGCAGCCCAACCAGGGGACTAGCGGGAGATACCCAGTACTTC.